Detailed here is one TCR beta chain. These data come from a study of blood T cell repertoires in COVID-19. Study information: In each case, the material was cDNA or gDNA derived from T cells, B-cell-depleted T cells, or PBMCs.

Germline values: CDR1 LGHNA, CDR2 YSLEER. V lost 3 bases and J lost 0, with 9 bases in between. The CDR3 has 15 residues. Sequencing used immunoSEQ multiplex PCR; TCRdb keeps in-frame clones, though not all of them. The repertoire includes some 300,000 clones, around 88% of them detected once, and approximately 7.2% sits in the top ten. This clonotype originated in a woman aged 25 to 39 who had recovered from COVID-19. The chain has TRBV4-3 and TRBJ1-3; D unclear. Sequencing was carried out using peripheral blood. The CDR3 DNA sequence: TGCGCCAGCAGCCAGGGAGTTGGCTCTGGAAACACCATATATTTT. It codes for CASSQGVGSGNTIYF.